This TCR beta chain was retrieved from a study of blood T cell repertoires in COVID-19. The protocol was immunoSEQ multiplex PCR, while the TCRdb copy is restricted to in-frame clones and leaves out a portion. This sample yields a few hundred thousand clones, of which more than 75% are seen a single time; 2.5% to 3.5% belongs to the top ten. Germline trimming cut 5 bases from V and 2 bases from J; bases unmatched to any gene: 4. The length of the CDR3 is 14 residues. Germline CDR1 MDHEN, CDR2 SYDVKM. The chain joins TRBV28 to TRBJ1-1; 8 nucleotides align to TRBD1. This sequence was found in a woman aged 25 to 39 who had recovered from COVID-19. Specimen: PBMCs or T cells enriched from blood (not recorded which). CDR3 DNA sequence: TGTGCCAGCAGTCCAGGACAGGGAAACACTGAAGCTTTCTTT. Translation: CASSPGQGNTEAFF. The variable domain in full, completed from reference TRBV28 and TRBJ1-1, reads DVKVTQSSRYLVKRTGEKVFLECVQDMDHENMFWYRQDPGLGLRLIYFSYDVKMKEKGDIPEGYSVSREKKERFSLILESASTNQTSMYLCASSPGQGNTEAFFGQGTRLTVV.